Below, one T cell receptor beta chain is given with its context. The antigen remains undetermined. The sample belongs to a study of cytomegalovirus exposure and HLA in healthy donors. V was clipped by 6 bases and J by 5 bases; unmatched bases: 8. The CDR3 has 15 residues. Germline CDR1 and CDR2: SGHTA and FQGTGA. The PCR was carried out with 60 Vbeta primers and 13 Jbeta primers. In the original analysis: In a later analysis, about 9.9 million of tens of millions of unique beta chains occurred in at least two donors. Profiling relied on immunoSEQ multiplex PCR, and the TCRdb table lists in-frame clones only, not all of them. Clonal size and the V and J genes are those of that table, whereas D and trimming came from the DNA. Of approximately 150,000 clones in the sample, around four fifths are singletons; the top ten hold less than 1.5%. Study-level points and caveats: Earlier analysis yielded a pattern in which most TCR beta V segments were productive about 90% or about 30% of the time. Analysis performed later found approximately 17,000 TCR beta sequences associated with HLA alleles at 0.05 false discovery rate.

Healthy donors of bone marrow made up the group. The chain recombines TRBV7-3 with TRBJ2-2; TRBD2 aligns across 8 bases. This receptor was obtained from a woman between 25 and 40 years old in good health and CMV-seropositive. Material: PBMCs. The CDR3 region has the DNA TGTGCCAGCAGTCTGAGCGGGAGAGGGACCGGGGAGCTGTTTTTT. The encoded protein is CASSLSGRGTGELFF.